Below, 3 T cell receptor beta chains from the same sample are listed, as sequenced in a study of shared T cell receptors in the human thymus. Clones were read by immunoSEQ multiplex PCR, and TCRdb kept only the in-frame ones, dropping some. This table holds 500,000 to 550,000 clones, about four fifths found once. The sample was also linked to a second study, of human thymus T cells.

Sequenced input: thymocytes. Source of these receptors: a boy less than two years old with a congenital heart defect.

The chain employs TRBV7-2 and TRBJ2-6; possible D gene TRBD2, 5 bases. Trimming took off 4 bases at V and 0 bases at J, with 19 bases between the two ends. This CDR3 region has 19 residues. From germline, CDR1 is SGHTA and CDR2 FQGNSA. This CDR3 reads CASSSRTGAIRSGANVLTF. In DNA form, the CDR3 reads TGTGCCAGCAGCTCGAGGACTGGAGCCATACGCTCTGGGGCCAACGTCCTGACTTTC. The variable domain in full, completed from reference TRBV7-2 and TRBJ2-6, reads GAGVSQSPSNKVTEKGKDVELRCDPISGHTALYWYRQSLGQGLEFLIYFQGNSAPDKSGLPSDRFSAERTGGSVSTLTIQRTQQEDSAVYLCASSSRTGAIRSGANVLTFGAGSRLTVL.

Here the CDR3 reads CASSPGGGRYSNQPQHF. CDR3 DNA sequence: TGTGCCAGCTCACCAGGGGGGGGCAGATATAGCAATCAGCCCCAGCATTTT. The V call is TRBV18, the J call TRBJ1-5; TRBD1 might be the D (6 bases). Looked up from germline, CDR1 is KGHSH and CDR2 is LQKENI. The ends were cut back, 2 bases at V and 0 bases at J, with 14 bases in the middle. CDR3 size: 17 residues.

The V call is TRBV10-3, the J call TRBJ2-1; the match to TRBD2 covers 11 bases. Per germline, CDR1 ENHRY and CDR2 SYGVKD. The CDR3 loop spans 17 amino acids. Trimming took 7 bases from V and 6 from J; bases not matched to a gene: 14. The CDR3 DNA follows: TGTGCCATCACCGCGGGGACTAGCGGACCGGTGGGCAATGAGCAGTTCTTC. This codes for CAITAGTSGPVGNEQFF.